The clone carrying this T cell receptor beta chain showed up just a few times. This likely traces to a read error, being one base from a far larger clone. The data originate from a study of regulatory T cells in long-lasting Graves disease. CDR3 regions were amplified by Arm-PCR using iRepertoire HTBI primers to build TCR beta libraries. One entry per CDR3 protein, called by TCRdb with MiXCR from the multiplex PCR reads. The sample contains a few hundred thousand distinct CDR3 sequences, 18% of which appear only once. Time point described: newly diagnosed GD, antithyroid drugs for less than 3 months. Scientists built the TCR library using RNA that was extracted from PBMCs. V lost 4 bases and J lost 11, with 20 bases in between. CDR1 is LGHDT and CDR2 is YNNKEL in the germline V gene (reference sequence). The CDR3 sequence is 14 residues long. The same data also went into a second study, on T cells in Graves' hyperthyroidism and ophthalmopathy. That study reports: Researchers found most expanded thyroid clonotypes above 0.001 in blood as well.

The TCR originated in a young woman with Graves disease. This rearrangement joins TRBV3-1 to TRBJ2-5; tentatively, D is TRBD2 (5 bases). Sample: peripheral blood mononuclear cells (PBMCs), taken at new diagnosis, from a patient treated with antithyroid drugs. This chain's CDR3 is CASSRTSRGNEQYF. The CDR3 region has the DNA TGTGCCAGCAGCCGAACGAGTCGGGGAAATGAGCAGTACTTC.